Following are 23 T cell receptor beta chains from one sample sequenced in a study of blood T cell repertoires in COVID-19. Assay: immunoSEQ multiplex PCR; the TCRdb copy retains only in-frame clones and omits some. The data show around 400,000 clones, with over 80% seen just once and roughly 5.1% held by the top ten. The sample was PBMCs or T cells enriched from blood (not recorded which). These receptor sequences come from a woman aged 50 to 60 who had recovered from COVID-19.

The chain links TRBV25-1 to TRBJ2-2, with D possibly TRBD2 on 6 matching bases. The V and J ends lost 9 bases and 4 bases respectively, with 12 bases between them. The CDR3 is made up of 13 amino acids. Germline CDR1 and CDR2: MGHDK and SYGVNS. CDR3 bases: TGTGCCAGTTTGGGACTTCCCACCGGGGAGCTGTTTTTT. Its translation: CASLGLPTGELFF.

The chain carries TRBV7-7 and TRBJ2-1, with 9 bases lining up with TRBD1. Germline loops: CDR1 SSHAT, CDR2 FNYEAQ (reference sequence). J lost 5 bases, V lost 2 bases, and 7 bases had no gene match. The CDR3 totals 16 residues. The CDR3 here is CASSLRGQGDHNEQFF. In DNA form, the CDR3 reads TGTGCCAGCAGCTTAAGGGGACAGGGAGACCACAATGAGCAGTTCTTC.

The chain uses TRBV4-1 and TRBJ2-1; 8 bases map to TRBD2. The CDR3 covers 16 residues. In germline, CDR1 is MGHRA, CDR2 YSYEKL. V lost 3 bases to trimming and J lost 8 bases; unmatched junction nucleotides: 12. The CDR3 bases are TGCGCCAGCAGCCACAACCCCGGCCTAGCGGGCGATGAGCAGTTCTTC. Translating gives CASSHNPGLAGDEQFF.

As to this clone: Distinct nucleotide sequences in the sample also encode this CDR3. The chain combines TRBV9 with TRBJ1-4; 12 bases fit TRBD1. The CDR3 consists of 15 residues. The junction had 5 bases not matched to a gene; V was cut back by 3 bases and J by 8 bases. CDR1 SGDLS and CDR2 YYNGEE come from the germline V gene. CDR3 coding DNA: TGTGCCAGCAGCGCCGCCGGGACAGGGGGCGAAAAACTGTTTTTT. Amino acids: CASSAAGTGGEKLFF.

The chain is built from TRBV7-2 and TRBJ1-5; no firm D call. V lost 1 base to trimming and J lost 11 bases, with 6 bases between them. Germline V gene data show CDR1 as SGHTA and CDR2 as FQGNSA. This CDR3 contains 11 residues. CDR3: CASSLDEAQHF. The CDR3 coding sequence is TGTGCCAGCAGCTTAGATGAGGCCCAGCATTTT.

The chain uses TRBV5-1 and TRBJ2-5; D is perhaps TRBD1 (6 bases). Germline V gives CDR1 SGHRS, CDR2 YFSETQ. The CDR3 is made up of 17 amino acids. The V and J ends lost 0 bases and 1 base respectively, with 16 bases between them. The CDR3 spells CASSLGGGSDLQETQYF. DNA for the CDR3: TGCGCCAGCAGCTTGGGTGGGGGCAGCGACCTCCAAGAGACCCAGTACTTC.

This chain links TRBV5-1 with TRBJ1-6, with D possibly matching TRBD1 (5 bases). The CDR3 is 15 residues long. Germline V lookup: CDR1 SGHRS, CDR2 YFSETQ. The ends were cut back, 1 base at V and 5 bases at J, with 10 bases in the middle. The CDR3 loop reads CASSLQGSDNSPLHF. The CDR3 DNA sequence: TGCGCCAGCAGCTTGCAGGGCTCAGATAATTCACCCCTCCACTTT.

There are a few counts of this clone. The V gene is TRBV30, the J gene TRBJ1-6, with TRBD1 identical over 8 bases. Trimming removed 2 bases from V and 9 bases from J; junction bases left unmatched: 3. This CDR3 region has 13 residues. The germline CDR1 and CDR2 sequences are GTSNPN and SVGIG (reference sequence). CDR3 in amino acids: CAWSPGQGSPLHF. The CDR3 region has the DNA TGTGCCTGGAGTCCCGGACAGGGTTCACCCCTCCACTTT.

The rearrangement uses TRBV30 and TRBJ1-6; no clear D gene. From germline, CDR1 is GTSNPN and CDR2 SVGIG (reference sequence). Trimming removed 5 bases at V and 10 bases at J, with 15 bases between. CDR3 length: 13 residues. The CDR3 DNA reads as TGTGCCTGGGGCGGGGTAGCGGGATCACCCCTCCACTTT. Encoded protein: CAWGGVAGSPLHF.

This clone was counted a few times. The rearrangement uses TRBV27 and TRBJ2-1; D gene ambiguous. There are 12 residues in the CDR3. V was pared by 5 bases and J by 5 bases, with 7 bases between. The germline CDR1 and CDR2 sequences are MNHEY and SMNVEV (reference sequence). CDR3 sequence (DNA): TGTGCCAGCAGTAAATTCGACAATGAGCAGTTCTTC. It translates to CASSKFDNEQFF.

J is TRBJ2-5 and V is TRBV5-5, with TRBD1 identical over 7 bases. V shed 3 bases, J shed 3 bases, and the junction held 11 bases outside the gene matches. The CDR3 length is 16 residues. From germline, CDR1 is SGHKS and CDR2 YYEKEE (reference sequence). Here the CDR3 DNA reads TGTGCCAGCAGCTGGGTACCAGGGGACAGAAAAGAGACCCAGTACTTC. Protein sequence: CASSWVPGDRKETQYF. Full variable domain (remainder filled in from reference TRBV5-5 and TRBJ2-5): DAGVTQSPTHLIKTRGQQVTLRCSPISGHKSVSWYQQVLGQGPQFIFQYYEKEERGRGNFPDRFSARQFPNYSSELNVNALLLGDSALYLCASSWVPGDRKETQYFGPGTRLLVL.

CDR3 sequence reads: CASSLSPISDEQYF. DNA for the CDR3: TGTGCCAGCAGCTTGTCTCCGATTTCGGACGAGCAGTACTTC. The chain joins TRBV5-4 to TRBJ2-7; D unresolved. Deletions cut 1 base from V and 5 bases from J, with 13 bases between. Germline V gene data show CDR1 as SGHNT and CDR2 as YYREEE (reference sequence). The CDR3 length is 14 residues.

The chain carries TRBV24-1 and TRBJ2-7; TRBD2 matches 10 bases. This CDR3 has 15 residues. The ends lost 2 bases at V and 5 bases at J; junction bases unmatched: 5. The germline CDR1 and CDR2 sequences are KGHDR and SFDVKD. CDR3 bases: TGTGCCACCAGTGATTGGCGAGCGGGAGGGGACGAGCAGTACTTC. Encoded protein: CATSDWRAGGDEQYF.

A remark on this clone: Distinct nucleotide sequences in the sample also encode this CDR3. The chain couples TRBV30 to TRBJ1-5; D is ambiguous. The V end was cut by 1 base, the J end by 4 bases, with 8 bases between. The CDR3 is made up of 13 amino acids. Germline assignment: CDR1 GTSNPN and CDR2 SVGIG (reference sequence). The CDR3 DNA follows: TGTGCCTGGAGTGGAGGGAGAAATCAGCCCCAGCATTTT. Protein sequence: CAWSGGRNQPQHF.

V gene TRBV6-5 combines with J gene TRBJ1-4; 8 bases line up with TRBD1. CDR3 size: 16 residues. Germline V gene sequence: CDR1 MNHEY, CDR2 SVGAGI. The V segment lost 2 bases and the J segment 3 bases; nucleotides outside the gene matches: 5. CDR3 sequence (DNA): TGTGCCAGCAGTTACCGAGCGGACAGGGCTAATGAAAAACTGTTTTTT. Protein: CASSYRADRANEKLFF.

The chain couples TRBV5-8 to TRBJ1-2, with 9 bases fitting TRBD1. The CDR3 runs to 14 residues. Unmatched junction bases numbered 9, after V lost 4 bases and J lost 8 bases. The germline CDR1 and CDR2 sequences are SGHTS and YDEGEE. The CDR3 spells CASSPGQGPWGYTF. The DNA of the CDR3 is TGTGCCAGCAGCCCGGGACAGGGCCCGTGGGGCTACACCTTC.

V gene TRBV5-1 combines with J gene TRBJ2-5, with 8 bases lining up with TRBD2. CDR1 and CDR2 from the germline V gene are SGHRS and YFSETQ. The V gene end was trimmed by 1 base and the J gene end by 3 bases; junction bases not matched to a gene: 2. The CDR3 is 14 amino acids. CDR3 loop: CASSLTGGEETQYF. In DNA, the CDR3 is TGCGCCAGCAGCTTGACGGGAGGGGAAGAGACCCAGTACTTC.

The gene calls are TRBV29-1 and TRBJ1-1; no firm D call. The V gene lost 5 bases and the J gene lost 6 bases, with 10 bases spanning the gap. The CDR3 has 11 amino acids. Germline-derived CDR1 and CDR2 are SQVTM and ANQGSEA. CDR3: CSVKDGAEAFF. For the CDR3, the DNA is TGCAGCGTTAAGGACGGGGCTGAAGCTTTCTTT.

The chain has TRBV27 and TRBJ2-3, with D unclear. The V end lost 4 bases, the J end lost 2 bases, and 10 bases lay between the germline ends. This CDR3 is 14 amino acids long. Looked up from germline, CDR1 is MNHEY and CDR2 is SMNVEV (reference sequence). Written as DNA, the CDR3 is TGTGCCAGCAGTTCCTCCTCCTTCACAGATACGCAGTATTTT. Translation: CASSSSSFTDTQYF.

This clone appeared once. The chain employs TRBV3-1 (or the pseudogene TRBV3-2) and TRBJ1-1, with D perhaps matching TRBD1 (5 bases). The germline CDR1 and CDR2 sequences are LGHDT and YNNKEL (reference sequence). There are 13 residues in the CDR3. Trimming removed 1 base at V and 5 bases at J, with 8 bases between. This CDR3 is CASSQATDTEAFF. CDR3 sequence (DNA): TGTGCCAGCAGCCAAGCGACAGATACTGAAGCTTTCTTT.

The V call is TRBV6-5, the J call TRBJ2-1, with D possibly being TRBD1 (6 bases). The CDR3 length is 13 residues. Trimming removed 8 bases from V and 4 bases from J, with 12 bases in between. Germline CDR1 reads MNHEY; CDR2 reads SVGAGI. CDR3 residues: CASQGQSYNEQFF. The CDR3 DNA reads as TGTGCCAGCCAAGGACAGTCTTACAATGAGCAGTTCTTC.

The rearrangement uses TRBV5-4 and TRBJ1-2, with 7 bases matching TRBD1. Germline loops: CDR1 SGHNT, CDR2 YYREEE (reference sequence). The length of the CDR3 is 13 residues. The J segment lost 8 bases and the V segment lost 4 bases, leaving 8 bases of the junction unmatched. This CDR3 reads CASSGTVVWGYTF. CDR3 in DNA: TGTGCCAGCAGCGGGACAGTTGTCTGGGGCTACACCTTC. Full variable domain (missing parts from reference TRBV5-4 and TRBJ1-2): ETGVTQSPTHLIKTRGQQVTLRCSSQSGHNTVSWYQQALGQGPQFIFQYYREEENGRGNFPPRFSGLQFPNYSSELNVNALELDDSALYLCASSGTVVWGYTFGSGTRLTVV.

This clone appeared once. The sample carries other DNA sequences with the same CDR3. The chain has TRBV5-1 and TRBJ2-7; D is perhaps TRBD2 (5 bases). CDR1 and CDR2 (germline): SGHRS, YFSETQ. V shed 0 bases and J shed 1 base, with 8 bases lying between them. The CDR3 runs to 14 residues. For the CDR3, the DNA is TGCGCCAGCAGCTTGGACCGGGGTTCCTACGAGCAGTACTTC. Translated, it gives CASSLDRGSYEQYF. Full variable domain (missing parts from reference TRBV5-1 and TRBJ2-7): KAGVTQTPRYLIKTRGQQVTLSCSPISGHRSVSWYQQTPGQGLQFLFEYFSETQRNKGNFPGRFSGRQFSNSRSEMNVSTLELGDSALYLCASSLDRGSYEQYFGPGTRLTVT.